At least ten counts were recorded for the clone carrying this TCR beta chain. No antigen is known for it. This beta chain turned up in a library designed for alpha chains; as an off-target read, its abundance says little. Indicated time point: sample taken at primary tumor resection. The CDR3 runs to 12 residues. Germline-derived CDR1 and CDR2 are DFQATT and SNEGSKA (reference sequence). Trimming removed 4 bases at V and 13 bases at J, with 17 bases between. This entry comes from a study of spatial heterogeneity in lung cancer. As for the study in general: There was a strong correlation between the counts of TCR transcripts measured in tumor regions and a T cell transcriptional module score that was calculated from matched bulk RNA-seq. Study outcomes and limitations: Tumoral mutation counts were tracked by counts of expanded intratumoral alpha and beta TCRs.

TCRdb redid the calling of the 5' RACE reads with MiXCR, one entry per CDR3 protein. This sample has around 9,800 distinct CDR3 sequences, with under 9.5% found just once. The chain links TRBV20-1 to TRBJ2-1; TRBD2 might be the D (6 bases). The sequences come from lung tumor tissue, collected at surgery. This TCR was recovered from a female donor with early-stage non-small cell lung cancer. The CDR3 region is CSAKTPGGIQFF. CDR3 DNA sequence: TGCAGTGCTAAGACACCAGGAGGGATCCAGTTCTTC.